A selection of T cell receptor beta chains follows, all from one sample in a study of CD8+ T cells in alopecia areata. TCRdb's copy holds only in-frame clones and misses some; the assay was immunoSEQ multiplex PCR. This table holds 100,000 to 150,000 clones, 49% found once. The sample was CD8+ T cells sorted from blood, taken at week 0. Receptor source: a human donor with alopecia areata. Each CDR3 is given with its conserved first and last residue. Fields, in order: CDR3 protein, CDR3 DNA, J gene, D gene, clone size, V gene. The D gene is left open where the match is weak. Clone size is shown for a subset of rows, as once, few, many or a class of expanded clone.

cdr3_aa: CASSAAGRVYEQFF
cdr3_nt: TGTGCCAGCAGTGCAGCGGGGCGGGTCTATGAGCAGTTCTTC
j_call: TRBJ2-1
d_call: TRBD2
clone_size: NA
v_call: TRBV2

cdr3_aa: CASRRDRSNTEAFF
cdr3_nt: TGTGCCAGTAGAAGGGACAGATCGAACACTGAAGCTTTCTTT
j_call: TRBJ1-1
d_call: TRBD1
clone_size: few
v_call: TRBV19

cdr3_aa: CASSELGGKETQYF
cdr3_nt: TGTGCCAGCAGTGAATTGGGCGGGAAAGAGACCCAGTACTTC
j_call: TRBJ2-5
d_call: NA
clone_size: few
v_call: TRBV25-1

cdr3_aa: CASSEPGANSPLHF
cdr3_nt: TGTGCCAGCAGTGAACCAGGGGCTAATTCACCCCTCCACTTT
j_call: TRBJ1-6
d_call: NA
clone_size: NA
v_call: TRBV2

cdr3_aa: CASSPSGRGQPQHF
cdr3_nt: TGTGCCAGCAGCCCAAGCGGTCGAGGTCAGCCCCAGCATTTT
j_call: TRBJ1-5
d_call: NA
clone_size: NA
v_call: TRBV11-2

cdr3_aa: CASSPETGGPWGQFF
cdr3_nt: TGCGCCAGCAGCCCTGAGACGGGGGGGCCCTGGGGGCAGTTCTTC
j_call: TRBJ2-1
d_call: TRBD2
clone_size: NA
v_call: TRBV4-1

cdr3_aa: CASSQGGRLGNEQFF
cdr3_nt: TGCGCCAGCAGCCAGGGGGGAAGGCTTGGCAATGAGCAGTTCTTC
j_call: TRBJ2-1
d_call: NA
clone_size: NA
v_call: TRBV4-1

cdr3_aa: CASSPSSVSYEQYF
cdr3_nt: TGCGCCAGCAGCCCGTCGTCAGTTTCCTACGAGCAGTACTTC
j_call: TRBJ2-7
d_call: NA
clone_size: few
v_call: TRBV4-1

cdr3_aa: CSVDPVNDGELFF
cdr3_nt: TGCAGCGTCGATCCGGTCAATGACGGGGAGCTGTTTTTT
j_call: TRBJ2-2
d_call: NA
clone_size: NA
v_call: TRBV29-1

cdr3_aa: CASSEDRDRGITDTGELFF
cdr3_nt: TGTGCCAGCAGCGAAGACCGTGACAGGGGCATAACGGACACCGGGGAGCTGTTTTTT
j_call: TRBJ2-2
d_call: TRBD1
clone_size: NA
v_call: TRBV7-9

cdr3_aa: CSVEGDIHSGNTIYF
cdr3_nt: TGCAGCGTTGAAGGCGACATCCACTCTGGAAACACCATATATTTT
j_call: TRBJ1-3
d_call: NA
clone_size: NA
v_call: TRBV29-1

cdr3_aa: CSVTTGTDQETQYF
cdr3_nt: TGCAGCGTAACCACCGGGACAGACCAAGAGACCCAGTACTTC
j_call: TRBJ2-5
d_call: TRBD1
clone_size: few
v_call: TRBV29-1

cdr3_aa: CATARGLLNEQFF
cdr3_nt: TGTGCCACGGCTAGGGGACTTCTCAATGAGCAGTTCTTC
j_call: TRBJ2-1
d_call: NA
clone_size: NA
v_call: TRBV9

cdr3_aa: CASSQDLREPEAFF
cdr3_nt: TGCGCCAGCAGCCAAGATCTCAGGGAACCTGAAGCTTTCTTT
j_call: TRBJ1-1
d_call: NA
clone_size: NA
v_call: TRBV4-1

cdr3_aa: CASSGQHGNEQFF
cdr3_nt: TGTGCCAGCAGTGGTCAACACGGTAATGAGCAGTTCTTC
j_call: TRBJ2-1
d_call: NA
clone_size: NA
v_call: TRBV6-1

cdr3_aa: CASSLEDTSYEQYF
cdr3_nt: TGTGCCAGCAGCTTAGAGGACACCTCCTACGAGCAGTACTTC
j_call: TRBJ2-7
d_call: NA
clone_size: few
v_call: TRBV11-2

cdr3_aa: CASSLYRRPDTQYF
cdr3_nt: TGTGCCAGCAGCTTATACAGGAGACCAGATACGCAGTATTTT
j_call: TRBJ2-3
d_call: NA
clone_size: NA
v_call: TRBV11-2

cdr3_aa: CASSWAGGDTEAFF
cdr3_nt: TGTGCCAGCAGCTGGGCCGGCGGGGACACTGAAGCTTTCTTT
j_call: TRBJ1-1
d_call: NA
clone_size: NA
v_call: TRBV11-2

cdr3_aa: CASSLGTGGNQPQHF
cdr3_nt: TGTGCCAGCAGCCTAGGGACAGGAGGAAATCAGCCCCAGCATTTT
j_call: TRBJ1-5
d_call: TRBD1
clone_size: NA
v_call: TRBV9

cdr3_aa: CASSSDAEAFF
cdr3_nt: TGTGCCAGCAGCTCAGACGCTGAAGCTTTCTTT
j_call: TRBJ1-1
d_call: NA
clone_size: NA
v_call: TRBV7-9

cdr3_aa: CASSILAGTDTQYF
cdr3_nt: TGTGCCAGTAGTATTCTAGCGGGCACAGATACGCAGTATTTT
j_call: TRBJ2-3
d_call: TRBD2
clone_size: few
v_call: TRBV19

cdr3_aa: CASGKDGYTF
cdr3_nt: TGTGCCAGCGGCAAAGATGGCTACACCTTC
j_call: TRBJ1-2
d_call: NA
clone_size: NA
v_call: TRBV7-9

cdr3_aa: CASSLVTSGGYEQYF
cdr3_nt: TGTGCCAGCAGCTTAGTAACTAGCGGGGGCTACGAGCAGTACTTC
j_call: TRBJ2-7
d_call: TRBD2
clone_size: NA
v_call: TRBV11-2

cdr3_aa: CASKGQSSNQPQHF
cdr3_nt: TGTGCCAGCAAGGGACAGTCTAGCAATCAGCCCCAGCATTTT
j_call: TRBJ1-5
d_call: TRBD1
clone_size: NA
v_call: TRBV27

cdr3_aa: CASGSPANSPLHF
cdr3_nt: TGTGCCAGTGGATCTCCGGCCAATTCACCCCTCCACTTT
j_call: TRBJ1-6
d_call: NA
clone_size: few
v_call: TRBV19

cdr3_aa: CASGHGTEAFF
cdr3_nt: TGTGCCAGCGGGCATGGGACTGAAGCTTTCTTT
j_call: TRBJ1-1
d_call: NA
clone_size: few
v_call: TRBV7-9

cdr3_aa: CASSYFTGNEQFF
cdr3_nt: TGCGCCAGCAGCTACTTCACGGGCAATGAGCAGTTCTTC
j_call: TRBJ2-1
d_call: NA
clone_size: NA
v_call: TRBV5-1

cdr3_aa: CASRDMGTYEQYF
cdr3_nt: TGTGCCAGCAGGGATATGGGAACCTACGAGCAGTACTTC
j_call: TRBJ2-7
d_call: NA
clone_size: NA
v_call: TRBV27

cdr3_aa: CASSQATGGSYNEQFF
cdr3_nt: TGTGCCAGCAGCCAAGCGACAGGGGGTTCCTACAATGAGCAGTTCTTC
j_call: TRBJ2-1
d_call: TRBD1
clone_size: NA
v_call: TRBV4-2

cdr3_aa: CASSADREETQYF
cdr3_nt: TGTGCCAGCAGCGCGGACAGGGAAGAGACCCAGTACTTC
j_call: TRBJ2-5
d_call: TRBD1
clone_size: NA
v_call: TRBV7-3